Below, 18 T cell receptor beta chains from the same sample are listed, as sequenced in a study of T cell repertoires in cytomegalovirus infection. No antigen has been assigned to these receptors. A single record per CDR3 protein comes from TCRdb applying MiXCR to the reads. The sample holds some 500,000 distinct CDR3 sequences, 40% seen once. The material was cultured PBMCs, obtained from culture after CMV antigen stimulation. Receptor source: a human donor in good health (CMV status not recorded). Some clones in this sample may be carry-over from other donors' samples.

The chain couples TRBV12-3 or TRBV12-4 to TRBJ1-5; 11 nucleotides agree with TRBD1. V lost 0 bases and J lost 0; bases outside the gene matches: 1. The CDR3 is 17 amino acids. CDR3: CASSLAGTGGSNQPQHF. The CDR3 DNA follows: TGTGCCAGCAGTTTAGCCGGGACAGGGGGTAGCAATCAGCCCCAGCATTTT.

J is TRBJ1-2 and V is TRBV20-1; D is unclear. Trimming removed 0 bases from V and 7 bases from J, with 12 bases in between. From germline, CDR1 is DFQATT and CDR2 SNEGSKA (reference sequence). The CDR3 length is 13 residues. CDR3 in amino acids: CSAREGIWGGYTF. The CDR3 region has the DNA TGCAGTGCTAGAGAGGGCATATGGGGTGGCTACACCTTC.

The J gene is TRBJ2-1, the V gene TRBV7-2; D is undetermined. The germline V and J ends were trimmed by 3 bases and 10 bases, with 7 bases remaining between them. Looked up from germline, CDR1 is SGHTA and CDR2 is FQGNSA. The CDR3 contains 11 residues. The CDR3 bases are TGTGCCAGCAGCTTCGCCATCGAGCAGTTCTTC. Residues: CASSFAIEQFF. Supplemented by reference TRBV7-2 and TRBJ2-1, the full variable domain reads GAGVSQSPSNKVTEKGKDVELRCDPISGHTALYWYRQSLGQGLEFLIYFQGNSAPDKSGLPSDRFSAERTGGSVSTLTIQRTQQEDSAVYLCASSFAIEQFFGPGTRLTVL.

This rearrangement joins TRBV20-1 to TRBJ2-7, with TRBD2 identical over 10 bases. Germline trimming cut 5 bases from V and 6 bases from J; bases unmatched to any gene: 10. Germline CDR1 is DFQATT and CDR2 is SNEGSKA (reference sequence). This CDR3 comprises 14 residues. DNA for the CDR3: TGCAGTGCTTCAAAAGCGGGAGGGCCATCCGAGCAGTACTTC. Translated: CSASKAGGPSEQYF.

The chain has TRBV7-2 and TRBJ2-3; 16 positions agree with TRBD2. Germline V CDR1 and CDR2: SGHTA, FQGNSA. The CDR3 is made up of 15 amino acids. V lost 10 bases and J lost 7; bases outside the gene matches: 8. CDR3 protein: CAISGTSGREHTQYF. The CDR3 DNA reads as TGTGCCATTTCAGGGACTAGCGGGAGGGAACATACGCAGTATTTT.

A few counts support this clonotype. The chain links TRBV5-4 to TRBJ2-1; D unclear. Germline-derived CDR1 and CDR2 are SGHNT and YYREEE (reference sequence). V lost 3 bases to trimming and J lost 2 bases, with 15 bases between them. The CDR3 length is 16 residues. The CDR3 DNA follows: TGTGCCAGCAGCTCGGCCAGGTCAGAGACCTACAATGAGCAGTTCTTC. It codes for CASSSARSETYNEQFF.

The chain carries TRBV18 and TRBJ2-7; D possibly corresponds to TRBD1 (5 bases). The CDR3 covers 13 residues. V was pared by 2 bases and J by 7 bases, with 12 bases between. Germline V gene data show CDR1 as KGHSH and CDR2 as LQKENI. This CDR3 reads CASSPSRAWEQYF. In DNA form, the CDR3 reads TGTGCCAGCTCACCATCCAGGGCTTGGGAGCAGTACTTC.

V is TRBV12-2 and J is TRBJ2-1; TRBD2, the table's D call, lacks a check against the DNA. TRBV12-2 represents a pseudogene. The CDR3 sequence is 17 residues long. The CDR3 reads CASRLGTSGRAVNEQFF. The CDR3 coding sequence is TGTGCAAGTCGCTTAGGGACTAGCGGGAGGGCGGTCAATGAGCAGTTCTTC.

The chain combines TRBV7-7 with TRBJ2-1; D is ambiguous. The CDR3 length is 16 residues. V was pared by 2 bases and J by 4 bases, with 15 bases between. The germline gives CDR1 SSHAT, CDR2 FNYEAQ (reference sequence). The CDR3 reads CASSLKLEIWYNEQFF. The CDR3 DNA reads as TGTGCCAGCAGCTTAAAACTGGAAATATGGTACAATGAGCAGTTCTTC.

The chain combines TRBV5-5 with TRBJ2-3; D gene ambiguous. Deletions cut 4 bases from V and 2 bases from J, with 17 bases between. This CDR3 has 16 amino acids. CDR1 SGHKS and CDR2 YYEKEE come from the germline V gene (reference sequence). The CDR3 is CASSPKEVIVTDTQYF. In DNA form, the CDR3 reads TGTGCCAGCAGCCCTAAGGAAGTTATCGTCACAGATACGCAGTATTTT. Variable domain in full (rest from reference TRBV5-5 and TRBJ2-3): DAGVTQSPTHLIKTRGQQVTLRCSPISGHKSVSWYQQVLGQGPQFIFQYYEKEERGRGNFPDRFSARQFPNYSSELNVNALLLGDSALYLCASSPKEVIVTDTQYFGPGTRLTVL.

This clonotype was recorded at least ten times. DNA for the CDR3: TGTGCCAGCAGTTACTCGTTCGCGGGGGGGGTCGGGTACGAGCAGTACTTC. As protein: CASSYSFAGGVGYEQYF. This chain uses TRBV6-5 with TRBJ2-7, with 9 positions matching TRBD2. The CDR3 consists of 17 residues. Unmatched junction bases numbered 10, after V lost 0 bases and J lost 4 bases. CDR1 and CDR2 from the germline V gene are MNHEY and SVGAGI.

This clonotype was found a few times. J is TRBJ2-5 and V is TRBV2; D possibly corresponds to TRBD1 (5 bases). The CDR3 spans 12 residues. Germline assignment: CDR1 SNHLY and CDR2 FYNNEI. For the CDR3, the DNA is TGTGCAAGTATTAGGGGTCAAGAGACCCAGTACTTC. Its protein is CASIRGQETQYF.

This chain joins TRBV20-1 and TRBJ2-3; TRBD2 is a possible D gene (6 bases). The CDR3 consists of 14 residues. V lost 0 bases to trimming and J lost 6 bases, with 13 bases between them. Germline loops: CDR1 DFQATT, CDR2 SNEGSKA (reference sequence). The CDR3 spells CSAREGGRWDTQYF. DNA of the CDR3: TGCAGTGCTAGAGAGGGGGGAAGATGGGATACGCAGTATTTT.

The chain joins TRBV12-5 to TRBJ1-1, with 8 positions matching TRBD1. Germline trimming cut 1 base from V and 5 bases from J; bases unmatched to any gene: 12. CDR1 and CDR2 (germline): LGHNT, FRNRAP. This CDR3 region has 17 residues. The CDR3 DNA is TGTGCTAGTGGTTTGGCCCGATACACAGGGGGGGGTACTGAAGCTTTCTTT. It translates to CASGLARYTGGGTEAFF.

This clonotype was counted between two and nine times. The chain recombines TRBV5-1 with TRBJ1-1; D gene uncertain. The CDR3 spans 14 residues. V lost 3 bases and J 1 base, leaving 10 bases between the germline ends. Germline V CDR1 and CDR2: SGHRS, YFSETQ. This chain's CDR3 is CASSSDGRNTEAFF. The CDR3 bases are TGCGCCAGCAGCTCTGACGGAAGGAACACTGAAGCTTTCTTT.

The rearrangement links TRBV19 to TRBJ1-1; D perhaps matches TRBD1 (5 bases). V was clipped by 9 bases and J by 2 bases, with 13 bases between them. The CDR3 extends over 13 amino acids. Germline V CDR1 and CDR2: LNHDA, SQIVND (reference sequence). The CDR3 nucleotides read TGTGCCAGCCAACAGGCCCCAAACACTGAAGCTTTCTTT. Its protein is CASQQAPNTEAFF.

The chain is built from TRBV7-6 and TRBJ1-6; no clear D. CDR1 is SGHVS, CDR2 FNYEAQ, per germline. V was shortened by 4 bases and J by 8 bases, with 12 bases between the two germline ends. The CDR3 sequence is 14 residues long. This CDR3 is CASSSPPFHSPLHF. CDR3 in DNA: TGTGCCAGCAGCTCCCCACCCTTCCATTCACCCCTCCACTTT. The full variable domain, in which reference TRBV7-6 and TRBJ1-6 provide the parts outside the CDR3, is GAGVSQSPRYKVTKRGQDVALRCDPISGHVSLYWYRQALGQGPEFLTYFNYEAQQDKSGLPNDRFSAERPEGSISTLTIQRTEQRDSAMYRCASSSPPFHSPLHFGNGTRLTVT.

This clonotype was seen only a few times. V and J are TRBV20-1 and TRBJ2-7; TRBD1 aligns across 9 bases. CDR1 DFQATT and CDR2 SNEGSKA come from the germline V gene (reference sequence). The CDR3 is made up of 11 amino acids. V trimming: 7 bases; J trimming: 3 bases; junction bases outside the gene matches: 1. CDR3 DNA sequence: TGCAGTGACAGGGGGCACTACGAGCAGTACTTC. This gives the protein CSDRGHYEQYF.